The 2 T cell receptor beta chains reported below all come from one sample, sequenced in a study of blood T cell repertoires in COVID-19. Measured with immunoSEQ multiplex PCR; TCRdb has only the in-frame clones, and not every one. This sample has roughly 80,000 clones, with around 82% found just once. The sequencing input was peripheral blood. The receptors were gathered from a human donor in a cohort sampled during active COVID-19.

This clone was detected only a few times. The V gene is TRBV11-1, the J gene TRBJ1-2; a possible D gene is TRBD1 (5 bases). Per the germline V gene, CDR1 is SGHAT and CDR2 is FQDESV (reference sequence). V dropped 4 bases and J dropped 3 bases, with 9 bases sitting between them. The CDR3 contains 13 residues. The CDR3 loop is CASSSGMDYGYTF. The CDR3 coding sequence is TGTGCCAGCAGCTCAGGGATGGACTATGGCTACACCTTC. Full variable domain (rest looked up from reference TRBV11-1 and TRBJ1-2): EAEVAQSPRYKITEKSQAVAFWCDPISGHATLYWYRQILGQGPELLVQFQDESVVDDSQLPKDRFSAERLKGVDSTLKIQPAELGDSAMYLCASSSGMDYGYTFGSGTRLTVV.

A single count supports this clone. This chain uses TRBV5-1 with TRBJ1-1, with 7 positions matching TRBD1. The CDR3 is 14 amino acids. Germline assignment: CDR1 SGHRS and CDR2 YFSETQ. J was trimmed by 3 bases and V by 4 bases; bases with no gene match: 6. This chain's CDR3 is CASSPRGIDTEAFF. The CDR3 DNA sequence: TGCGCCAGCAGCCCCAGGGGGATCGACACTGAAGCTTTCTTT.